Each of the 20 T cell receptor beta chains below was sequenced from the same sample in a study of CD8 T cells in ankylosing spondylitis. TCRdb called the 5' RACE reads again in MiXCR, with one record for every CDR3 protein. The sample gives about 340,000 distinct CDR3 sequences, 20% of which show up once; roughly 14% is in the top ten. Sample: blood, either unsorted or a sorted T cell fraction (not recorded which). The source of these receptors is a male donor with ankylosing spondylitis or in good health (not recorded which).

This clonotype occurred a few times. The chain links TRBV7-9 to TRBJ2-4; no definite D call. Germline lookup yields CDR1 SEHNR and CDR2 FQNEAQ (reference sequence). Trimming left V 5 bases short and J 1 base short, with 12 bases between. The CDR3 length is 15 residues. The CDR3 region has the DNA TGTGCCAGCAGCCCGTGGGCTGAGGCCAAAAACATTCAGTACTTC. Translated: CASSPWAEAKNIQYF.

This clonotype was detected ten times or more. This chain uses TRBV7-6 with TRBJ2-7; D is ambiguous. The CDR3 length is 13 residues. CDR1 SGHVS and CDR2 FNYEAQ come from the germline V gene. Trimming cost V 4 bases and J 0 bases, with 7 bases left between them. The DNA of the CDR3 is TGTGCCAGCAGCTCCCGGTACTCCTACGAGCAGTACTTC. It specifies CASSSRYSYEQYF.

The chain carries TRBV11-2 and TRBJ2-1, with D unclear. The CDR3 has 12 residues. V lost 5 bases and J lost 12, with 14 bases in between. Germline CDR1 SGHAT, CDR2 FQNNGV. CDR3 region: CASSHPIVGQFF. The CDR3 DNA reads as TGTGCCAGCAGCCACCCAATAGTCGGGCAGTTCTTC.

The chain couples TRBV30 to TRBJ2-7; D is possibly TRBD1 (6 bases). The CDR3 spans 12 residues. With 7 bases removed from V and 0 bases from J, the gap between germline ends came to 10 bases. The germline CDR1 and CDR2 sequences are GTSNPN and SVGIG (reference sequence). The CDR3, as DNA: TGTGCCTCCACAGGGATCTCCTACGAGCAGTACTTC. Its translation: CASTGISYEQYF.

J is TRBJ2-1 and V is TRBV12-3 or TRBV12-4; the match to TRBD2 covers 8 bases. J was trimmed by 4 bases and V by 5 bases; bases with no gene match: 4. The CDR3 has 14 amino acids. CDR3 sequence reads: CASSTSGGYNEQFF. The CDR3 bases are TGTGCCAGCAGTACTAGCGGAGGTTACAATGAGCAGTTCTTC.

This chain joins TRBV2 and TRBJ2-7; D is uncertain. This CDR3 comprises 14 residues. V lost 0 bases and J lost 3, with 9 bases in between. The germline V gene has CDR1 SNHLY and CDR2 FYNNEI. CDR3 amino acids: CASSEASAGYEQYF. The CDR3 coding sequence is TGTGCCAGCAGTGAAGCTTCGGCTGGCTACGAGCAGTACTTC.

This clonotype has just a few counts. The CDR3: CSARDPRSFSNEQFF. The DNA for the CDR3 is TGCAGTGCTAGAGATCCCCGGTCCTTTTCCAATGAGCAGTTCTTC. The rearrangement links TRBV20-1 to TRBJ2-1; D gene unclear. This CDR3 contains 15 residues. The V gene lost 0 bases and the J gene lost 6 bases, with 15 bases spanning the gap. In germline, CDR1 is DFQATT, CDR2 SNEGSKA (reference sequence).

This clonotype has just a few counts. This sequence joins TRBV20-1 and TRBJ2-7, with 10 bases matching TRBD2. This CDR3 region has 15 residues. J lost 6 bases, V lost 0 bases, and 8 bases had no gene match. CDR1 is DFQATT, CDR2 SNEGSKA, per germline (reference sequence). The CDR3 loop is CSARDRGSGGGEQYF. As DNA, the CDR3 is TGCAGTGCTAGAGATCGGGGGAGCGGGGGGGGCGAGCAGTACTTC.

There are a few counts of this clonotype. The chain carries TRBV20-1 and TRBJ2-5; D not certain. Looked up from germline, CDR1 is DFQATT and CDR2 is SNEGSKA (reference sequence). The CDR3 length is 13 residues. V was clipped by 5 bases and J by 1 base, with 11 bases between them. CDR3 DNA sequence: TGCAGTGCTGATGATCTACTCCAAGAGACCCAGTACTTC. It codes for CSADDLLQETQYF.

The rearrangement uses TRBV4-1 and TRBJ2-1; 8 bases line up with TRBD1. V lost 1 base, J lost 3 bases, and 2 bases stayed unmatched. The CDR3 is 15 amino acids. Germline loops: CDR1 MGHRA, CDR2 YSYEKL. The CDR3 coding sequence is TGCGCCAGCAGCCAAGCGGACAGGGACTACAATGAGCAGTTCTTC. This sequence encodes CASSQADRDYNEQFF.

The rearrangement joins TRBV2 to TRBJ2-7; possibly TRBD1 or TRBD2 for D (7 bases each). The CDR3 totals 13 residues. Germline-derived CDR1 and CDR2 are SNHLY and FYNNEI. Trimming shortened V by 11 bases and J by 2 bases, and 16 bases separated the two germline ends. In DNA, the CDR3 is TGTGCCGCAGGGGGGGCGGACACCTACGAGCAGTACTTC. Its translation: CAAGGADTYEQYF.

V gene TRBV18 combines with J gene TRBJ2-1; 9 bases fit TRBD2. Trimming removed 1 base from V and 7 bases from J; junction bases left unmatched: 11. Per germline, CDR1 KGHSH and CDR2 LQKENI. The CDR3 extends over 17 amino acids. CDR3 in DNA: TGTGCCAGCTCACCACGGCTTCGCGGGGGGGCCCTAAATGAGCAGTTCTTC. It specifies CASSPRLRGGALNEQFF.

This clonotype turned up a few times. The CDR3 region has the DNA TGTGCCATCAGTCCTCATACTCCCCAGGGGAGCACCTACAATGAGCAGTTCTTC. Amino acid sequence: CAISPHTPQGSTYNEQFF. This rearrangement joins TRBV10-3 to TRBJ2-1, with a weak D call TRBD1 (6 bases). The CDR3 extends over 18 amino acids. With 5 bases removed from V and 2 bases from J, the gap between germline ends came to 22 bases. The germline CDR1 and CDR2 sequences are ENHRY and SYGVKD.

The table lists this clonotype with a few counts. The chain recombines TRBV27 with TRBJ2-7, with 7 bases aligning to TRBD1. Trimming cost V 6 bases and J 6 bases; bases outside gene matches: 14. Germline V gene lookup returns CDR1 MNHEY and CDR2 SMNVEV (reference sequence). The CDR3 loop spans 15 amino acids. The CDR3 here is CASSPISAGGLEQYF. DNA for the CDR3: TGTGCCAGCAGCCCGATTAGCGCAGGGGGTCTCGAGCAGTACTTC.

This chain uses TRBV3-1 with TRBJ1-1; TRBD1 is a possible D gene (5 bases). V was trimmed by 3 bases and J by 1 base, leaving 9 bases between them. Germline V gene sequence: CDR1 LGHDT, CDR2 YNNKEL (reference sequence). The CDR3 consists of 14 residues. DNA of the CDR3: TGTGCCAGCAGCCACCGGGACTGGAACACTGAAGCTTTCTTT. Protein product: CASSHRDWNTEAFF.

The chain uses TRBV15 and TRBJ2-7; 7 positions agree with TRBD2. The V gene's germline CDR1 is LNHNV and CDR2 YYDKDF (reference sequence). There are 14 residues in the CDR3. V gave up 5 bases and J gave up 3 bases; unmatched junction bases: 7. In nucleotides, the CDR3 is TGTGCCACCAGCGAGGCACTAGCGAACTACGAGCAGTACTTC. As protein: CATSEALANYEQYF.

This clonotype was seen only a few times. The V call is TRBV15, the J call TRBJ1-2; perhaps TRBD1 as D (5 bases). This CDR3 is built from 17 residues. Germline CDR1 LNHNV, CDR2 YYDKDF (reference sequence). V lost 1 base to trimming and J lost 2 bases, with 17 bases between them. The CDR3 loop reads CATSRVEVRGQNYGYTF. DNA of the CDR3: TGTGCCACCAGCAGAGTAGAGGTTCGGGGCCAAAACTATGGCTACACCTTC.

The DNA of the CDR3 is TGTGCCAGCAGCCAAGGGACTAGCGGGGGGGCACCCTACGAGCAGTACTTC. Encoded protein: CASSQGTSGGAPYEQYF. The chain links TRBV4-2 to TRBJ2-7, with 15 bases lining up with TRBD2. V lost 1 base and J lost 2; bases outside the gene matches: 3. CDR1 and CDR2 (germline): LGHNA, YNFKEQ. The CDR3 has 17 residues.

The chain combines TRBV29-1 with TRBJ2-7; 8 nucleotides align to TRBD1. Germline values: CDR1 SQVTM, CDR2 ANQGSEA. J gave up 3 bases and V 2 bases, and 12 bases lay outside the gene matches. The CDR3 consists of 16 residues. This CDR3 reads CSVEPSETGDDYEQYF. CDR3 bases: TGCAGCGTTGAACCTAGCGAGACAGGGGACGACTACGAGCAGTACTTC.

This chain joins TRBV6-1 and TRBJ2-7; a weak D match, TRBD1 (5 bases). The germline V gene has CDR1 MNHNS and CDR2 SASEGT. The CDR3 length is 15 residues. The germline V and J ends were trimmed by 4 bases and 5 bases, with 18 bases remaining between them. CDR3 coding DNA: TGTGCCAGCAGTGCCGCACAGGCATATAAGAACGAGCAGTACTTC. It is translated as CASSAAQAYKNEQYF.